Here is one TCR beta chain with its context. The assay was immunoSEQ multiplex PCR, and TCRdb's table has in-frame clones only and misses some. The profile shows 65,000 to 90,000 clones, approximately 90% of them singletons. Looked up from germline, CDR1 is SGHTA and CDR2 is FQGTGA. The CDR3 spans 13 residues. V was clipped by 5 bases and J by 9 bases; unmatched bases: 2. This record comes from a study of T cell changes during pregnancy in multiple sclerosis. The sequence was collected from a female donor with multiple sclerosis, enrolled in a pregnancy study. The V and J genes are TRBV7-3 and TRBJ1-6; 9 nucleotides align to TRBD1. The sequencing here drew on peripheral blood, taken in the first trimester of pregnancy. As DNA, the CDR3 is TGTGCCAGCAGCCCGGGACAGGGTTCACCCCTCCACTTT. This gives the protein CASSPGQGSPLHF.